This T cell receptor (beta chain) was obtained from a study of CD8+ T cells in alopecia areata (dated by TCRdb to 2017 to 2018). For context, the study as a whole: Treated patients were enrolled in an open-label pilot trial of oral tofacitinib at 5 to 10 mg twice daily for moderate-to-severe alopecia areata. Patients received tofacitinib for 6 to 18 months and were then followed off drug for 6 months to check for delayed response and recurrence. In treated patients, disease severity was measured using the SALT score, which gives the percentage of scalp surface area affected. The study used high-throughput TCRbeta sequencing to examine T cell clonal expansion in alopecia areata, in both the C3H/HeJ mouse model and human patients. On the human side, TCRbeta sequencing was run on scalp tissue and on sorted CD4+ and CD8+ peripheral blood T cells from healthy controls and from alopecia areata patients with either patchy or totalis/universalis disease. Tofacitinib-treated patients had biopsies at baseline and at 4 and 24 weeks of treatment, with a later scalp biopsy in several patients. Scalp clonality was compared among normal scalp (n=4), patchy alopecia areata scalp (n=8), and alopecia totalis/universalis scalp (n=8). RNA came from the PAXgene miRNA kit for fixed scalp, the miRNeasy kit for PBMCs, and the RNeasy kit for mouse skin. Amplification of TCRbeta CDR3 regions was done by immunoSEQ multiplex PCR using 35 Vbeta forward primers and 13 Jbeta reverse primers.

CDR1 and CDR2 are drawn from the germline V gene (reference sequence): GTSNPN, SVGIG. V loses 3 bases, J loses 4 bases, and the germline ends lie 12 bases apart. The CDR3 contains 13 residues, cysteine and phenylalanine counted. Just the 39-base CDR3 DNA is kept, in frame starting at base 1. About this clone itself: Its binding antigen is unknown. Per-base qualities were not stored, and no clone one base away is much larger.

The library came from the immunoSEQ multiplex PCR assay. RNA was extracted from all samples and reverse transcribed into cDNA as template for TCR sequencing. SuperScript III was used for first-strand cDNA synthesis, primed with a 2:1 mix of oligo-dT and random hexamers. A synthetic immune receptor repertoire was used to gauge amplification bias, and whatever bias remained was removed computationally. On the authors' methods: Raw reads were preprocessed for error removal, and CDR3 was defined according to IMGT conventions as running from the conserved cysteine to phenylalanine. Clonality was computed by normalizing Shannon entropy by log2 of the number of productive unique TCRs and subtracting the result from 1. Whether each scalp clone was CD4 or CD8 was inferred by checking scalp TCRbeta sequences against the CD4 and CD8 repertoires from sorted blood. The immuneACCESS repertoire file appears here via TCRdb, limited to in-frame rearrangements. These files lack a portion of the clones; in checked studies, under half of the deficit traces to unresolved V genes, and the cause of the others is not known. That table supplies the V and J calls and clone size; D and trimming were determined from the DNA. This sample is represented by approximately 210,000 clones; over 60% of them were singletons. Of the sample, roughly 4.2% falls within the top ten clones.

The research as a whole found: During tofacitinib treatment, many expanded lesional clones stuck around in both scalp and blood, and this persistence may partly explain why relapse happens after treatment is stopped. Unlike mouse skin, where gammadelta T cells dominate, normal human skin contains resident alphabeta T cells that get sequenced too, which complicates analysis of the scalp TCR repertoire. Because the treated cohort was small and included a single nonresponder, larger studies are needed to assess links between baseline CD8+ expansion and response. TCR sequences shared between patients were less clear than in mice, possibly partly because of HLA diversity in the patient population. Tofacitinib significantly lowered scalp clonality and the number of expanded CD8+ clones among the top 100 scalp clones. Higher clonality and more expanded CD8+ clones were observed in lesional scalp than in normal scalp, particularly in alopecia totalis/universalis, a finding suggestive of antigenic drive.

The time point label here, explained by the study, means: 4 weeks on oral tofacitinib. According to the study, the label for this sample's treatment or condition signals: oral pan-JAK inhibitor, 5-10 mg twice daily. Lesional scalp punch biopsies and peripheral blood were obtained from alopecia areata patients. PBMCs were isolated by density centrifugation and stained for CD3, CD4 and CD8, after which CD4+ and CD8+ T cells were sorted on a FACSAria. The rearrangement joined TRBV30 to TRBJ1-1; TRBD1 could be the D gene, as 6 bases match. This specimen consisted of CD4+ T cells sorted from blood, obtained at week 4, from a patient treated with tofacitinib. The source is a human donor with alopecia areata. The CDR3 in this case is CAWSTGYFTEAFF. The sequenced DNA is TGTGCCTGGAGCACAGGGTATTTCACTGAAGCTTTCTTT.